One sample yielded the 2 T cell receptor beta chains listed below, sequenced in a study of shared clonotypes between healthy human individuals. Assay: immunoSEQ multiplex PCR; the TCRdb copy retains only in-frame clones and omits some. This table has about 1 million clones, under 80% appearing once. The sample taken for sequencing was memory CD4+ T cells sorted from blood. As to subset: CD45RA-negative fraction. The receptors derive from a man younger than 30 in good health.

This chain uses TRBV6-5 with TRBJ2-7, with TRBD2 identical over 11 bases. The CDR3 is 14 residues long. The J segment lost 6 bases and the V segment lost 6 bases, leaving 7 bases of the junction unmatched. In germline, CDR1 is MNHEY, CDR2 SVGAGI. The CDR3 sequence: CASSLAGGQREQYF. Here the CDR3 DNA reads TGTGCCAGCAGCTTAGCGGGAGGGCAGCGCGAGCAGTACTTC.

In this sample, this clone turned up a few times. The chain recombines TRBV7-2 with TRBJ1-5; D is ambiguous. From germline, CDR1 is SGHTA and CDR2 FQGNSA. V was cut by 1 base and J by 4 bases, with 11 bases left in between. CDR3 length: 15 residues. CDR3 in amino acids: CASSLGTKANQPQHF. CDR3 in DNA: TGTGCCAGCAGCTTAGGGACTAAAGCGAATCAGCCCCAGCATTTT.